Following are 12 T cell receptor beta chains from one sample sequenced in a study of brain T cells in children with intractable seizures (TCRdb year 2021). The protocol used for the library was the immunoSEQ multiplex PCR assay. This immuneACCESS table, as held by TCRdb, lists in-frame sequences with V and J called but not all clones. Of the missing ones, under half trace to an unresolved V gene in checked studies; the others have no known cause. A total of a few hundred thousand clones appear in this sample, 93% of them only once. The ten top clones hold 4.5% to 7% of the sample. This specimen's time point label, interpreted: blood from clinic visit 5 months post-surgery; TSC patient then seizure free. The sequencing used peripheral blood, collected 4 to 6 months after surgery. These receptors were obtained from a boy in the first two years of life with tuberous sclerosis and intractable seizures.

The genes are TRBV9 and TRBJ2-6; D is possibly TRBD1 or TRBD2 (6 bases each). CDR3 length: 16 amino acids. V shed 0 bases and J shed 2 bases, with 9 bases lying between them. The germline gives CDR1 SGDLS, CDR2 YYNGEE. The CDR3 spells CASSVDRGPGANVLTF. The DNA of the CDR3 is TGTGCCAGCAGCGTAGACCGGGGGCCTGGGGCCAACGTCCTGACTTTC. The variable domain in full, with the rest retrieved from reference TRBV9 and TRBJ2-6, is DSGVTQTPKHLITATGQRVTLRCSPRSGDLSVYWYQQSLDQGLQFLIQYYNGEERAKGNILERFSAQQFPDLHSELNLSSLELGDSALYFCASSVDRGPGANVLTFGAGSRLTVL.

This clone was recorded once. V usage is TRBV25-1 and J usage is TRBJ2-3; D might be TRBD2 (5 bases). CDR3 length equals 12 residues. CDR1 and CDR2 from the germline V gene are MGHDK and SYGVNS. V lost 10 bases and J lost 2, with 10 bases in between. The CDR3 protein is CATQRHTDTQYF. The DNA of the CDR3 is TGTGCCACGCAGCGGCACACAGATACGCAGTATTTT.

The gene calls are TRBV5-1 and TRBJ2-3; 7 nucleotides align to TRBD1. There are 15 residues in the CDR3. Unmatched junction bases numbered 4, after V lost 0 bases and J lost 3 bases. Germline CDR1 SGHRS, CDR2 YFSETQ. The CDR3 protein is CASSLGQGITDTQYF. Here the CDR3 DNA reads TGCGCCAGCAGCTTGGGACAGGGAATTACAGATACGCAGTATTTT.

This clone came up once. The J gene is TRBJ1-5, the V gene TRBV3-1 (or the pseudogene TRBV3-2); TRBD1 matches 7 bases. J lost 5 bases, V lost 0 bases, and 4 bases had no gene match. The germline CDR1 and CDR2 sequences are LGHDT and YNNKEL (reference sequence). The CDR3 loop spans 15 amino acids. CDR3 DNA sequence: TGTGCCAGCAGCCAAGATCTTGGGACAGATCAGCCCCAGCATTTT. It yields the protein CASSQDLGTDQPQHF.

In DNA, the CDR3 is TGCAGCGTTGAAGTCGAGGCGGGAGAGTTTTACGAGCAGTACTTC. This gives the protein CSVEVEAGEFYEQYF. This chain links TRBV29-1 with TRBJ2-7, with 7 bases that match TRBD2. This CDR3 comprises 15 residues. The germline V gene encodes CDR1 SQVTM and CDR2 ANQGSEA. The ends lost 1 base at V and 4 bases at J; junction bases unmatched: 10.

V and J are TRBV21-1 and TRBJ1-2. TRBV21-1 is a recognized pseudogene. There are 17 residues in the CDR3. The CDR3 reads CASLRNSKAEGIYGYTF. The CDR3 coding sequence is TGTGCCAGTCTTCGAAACAGTAAGGCGGAGGGGATCTATGGCTACACCTTC.

The chain uses TRBV12-3 or TRBV12-4 and TRBJ1-1; a weak D match, TRBD1 (5 bases). The length of the CDR3 is 12 residues. V shed 6 bases and J shed 4 bases, with 9 bases lying between them. The CDR3 DNA is TGTGCCAGCAGGATGGGGGGCACTGAAGCTTTCTTT. Encoded protein: CASRMGGTEAFF.

The V call is TRBV24-1, the J call TRBJ1-2; unclear D gene. From germline, CDR1 is KGHDR and CDR2 SFDVKD. The V end lost 9 bases, the J end lost 2 bases, and 12 bases lay between the germline ends. This CDR3 has 13 amino acids. The CDR3 spells CATPFGENYGYTF. The CDR3 nucleotides read TGTGCCACCCCCTTTGGGGAAAACTATGGCTACACCTTC.

The chain uses TRBV13 and TRBJ1-2, with no clear D. The length of the CDR3 is 14 residues. Germline-derived CDR1 and CDR2 are PRHDT and FYEKMQ (reference sequence). V gave up 7 bases and J gave up 8 bases, with 20 bases separating them. CDR3 residues: CASTKGGTLWGYTF. The CDR3 region has the DNA TGTGCCAGCACTAAAGGCGGTACCCTGTGGGGCTACACCTTC.

The V and J genes are TRBV28 and TRBJ1-6; 9 nucleotides match TRBD1. After removal of 6 bases from V and 7 bases from J, the junction contained 7 bases not matched to a gene. Germline CDR1 is MDHEN and CDR2 is SYDVKM. CDR3 size: 15 residues. DNA of the CDR3: TGTGCCAGCAGCACGGGACAGGGCCTCAATTCACCCCTCCACTTT. Encoded protein: CASSTGQGLNSPLHF.

V gene TRBV29-1 combines with J gene TRBJ1-2; D uncertain. CDR1 and CDR2 from the germline V gene are SQVTM and ANQGSEA. The germline V and J ends were trimmed by 1 base and 8 bases, with 14 bases remaining between them. The CDR3 totals 13 residues. Here the CDR3 reads CSVEGSGGKGYTF. DNA of the CDR3: TGCAGCGTTGAAGGAAGCGGAGGGAAGGGCTACACCTTC.

The chain recombines TRBV4-1 with TRBJ2-1; maybe TRBD1 (6 bases). Germline CDR1 and CDR2: MGHRA and YSYEKL. The CDR3 runs to 21 residues. V lost 0 bases to trimming and J lost 0 bases, with 24 bases between them. The DNA for the CDR3 is TGCGCCAGCAGCCAAGATCCCGAGACAGGCCCCCGAGGCCTCTCCTACAATGAGCAGTTCTTC. Amino acids: CASSQDPETGPRGLSYNEQFF.